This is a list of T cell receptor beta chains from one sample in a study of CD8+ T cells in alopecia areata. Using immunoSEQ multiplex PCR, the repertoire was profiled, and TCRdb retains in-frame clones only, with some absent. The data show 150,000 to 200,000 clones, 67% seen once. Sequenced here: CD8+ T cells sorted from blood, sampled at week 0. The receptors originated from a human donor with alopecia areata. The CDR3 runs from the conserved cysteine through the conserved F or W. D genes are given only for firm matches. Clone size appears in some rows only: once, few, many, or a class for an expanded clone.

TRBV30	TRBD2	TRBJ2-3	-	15	TGTGCCTGGAGTGTCATAGCGGGGGGGTTTGATACGCAGTATTTT	CAWSVIAGGFDTQYF
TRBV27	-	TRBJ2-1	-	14	TGTGCCAGCAGTTTATCTGAGGGGATGCGTGAGCAGTTCTTC	CASSLSEGMREQFF
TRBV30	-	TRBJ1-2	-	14	TGTGCCTGGATGGGTGGCAGATCGAACTATGGCTACACCTTC	CAWMGGRSNYGYTF
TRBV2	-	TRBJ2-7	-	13	TGTGCCAGCAGCGTAGCGGAAACCTACGAGCAGTACTTC	CASSVAETYEQYF
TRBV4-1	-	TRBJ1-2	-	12	TGCGCCAGCAGCCCAGACAGCTCCCAAGTGTCCTTC	CASSPDSSQVSF
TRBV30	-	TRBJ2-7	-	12	TGTGCCTTCCAGGATATAACCTACGAGCAGTACTTC	CAFQDITYEQYF
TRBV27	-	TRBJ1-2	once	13	TGTGCCAGCACTACCTGGGGAGACGATGGCTACACCTTC	CASTTWGDDGYTF
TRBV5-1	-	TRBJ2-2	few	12	TGCGCCAGCAGCGAGAACACCGGGGAGCTGTTTTTT	CASSENTGELFF
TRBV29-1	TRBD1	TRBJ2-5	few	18	TGCAGCGTTGAAGTTTTTACAGGGGGCGTGGTCCTCCAAGAGACCCAGTACTTC	CSVEVFTGGVVLQETQYF
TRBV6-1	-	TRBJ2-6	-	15	TGTGCCAGCAGTGAAGAGGAAGCTGGGGCCAACGTCCTGACTTTC	CASSEEEAGANVLTF
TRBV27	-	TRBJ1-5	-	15	TGTGCCAGCAGAAGTTTACAGGGTAGCAATCAGCCCCAGCATTTT	CASRSLQGSNQPQHF
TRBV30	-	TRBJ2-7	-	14	TGTGCCTGGAGTCCGGGAAGGGGTAGCGACGAGCAGTACTTC	CAWSPGRGSDEQYF
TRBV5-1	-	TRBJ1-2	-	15	TGCGCCAGCAGCTTGGTTCTGGGGCGTGAAGATGGCTACACCTTC	CASSLVLGREDGYTF
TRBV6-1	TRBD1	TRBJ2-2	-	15	TGTGCCAGCAGTGCGGGACAGGGCCACACCGGGGAGCTGTTTTTT	CASSAGQGHTGELFF
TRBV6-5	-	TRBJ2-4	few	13	TGTGCCAGCAGTTACTCGGGGGTAAACATTCAGTACTTC	CASSYSGVNIQYF
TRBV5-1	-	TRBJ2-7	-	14	TGCGCCAGCAGCTTCGGAGGGAGCGTAGACGAGCAGTACTTC	CASSFGGSVDEQYF
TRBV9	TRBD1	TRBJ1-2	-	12	TGTGCCAGCAGCGACCGACAGGGGGGCTACACCTTC	CASSDRQGGYTF